This TCR beta chain is from a study of T cell responses to AZD1222 COVID-19 vaccine (dated by TCRdb to the early 2020s). In the study overall: A total of under 250 trial participants underwent TCR sequencing, of whom nearly 210 had received two doses of AZD1222 and around 25 had received two doses of the MenACWY control vaccine. Enrollment into the trials was organized by age into subgroups of 18-55, 56-69 and 70-plus years, and those subgroups contained approximately 160, 26 and 62 TCR-sequenced participants, respectively.

For this clone: No cognate antigen has been identified for it. Base quality data are lacking; no much larger clone is found one base away.

The CDR3 contains 13 residues, cysteine and phenylalanine counted. Only the CDR3 portion is preserved as DNA: 39 bases, with reading frame beginning at the first base. Reading the germline V gene gives CDR1 SGHTA and CDR2 FQGNSA. V is cut by 2 bases and J by 2 bases, and the space between the germline ends is 6 bases. The CDR3 regions of human TCRbeta chains were analyzed by immunosequencing. The authors' analysis ran thus. TCRs in the repertoires were compared against a reference library of SARS-CoV-2-specific TCRs that had been generated with the MIRA antigen-specificity platform. Breadth was defined as the fraction of unique TCRs that were SARS-CoV-2-associated, and depth was defined as the fraction of total T cells that were SARS-CoV-2-associated. Using the MIRA data, each spike-specific TCR was assigned both to the spike region to which the TCR was reactive and to a CD4 or CD8 class. Log10-transformed breadth and depth values were compared by one-way ANOVA with Sidak's multiple comparisons tests. The clones in this table, taken by TCRdb from immuneACCESS, are in-frame only. Not every clone is retained; where verified, under half of the shortfall comes from an unresolved V gene, and the cause of the rest is unknown. V and J calls and clone size are copied from that table; D and trimming were computed from the DNA. The sample data list 150,000 or so clones, and 92% of these were observed just once. The ten largest clones represent 0.9% to 1.2% of the sample.

What the time point label conveys for this sample: about 28 days (+/-7) after the second vaccine dose. AZD1222 recipients with second doses at about 4 weeks or about 12 weeks were pooled, because spike-specific TCR depth and breadth did not differ between schedules. The vaccinee samples were drawn from two UK trials, COV001 and COV002, one of which was a single-blind randomized controlled phase 2/3 trial testing AZD1222 (ChAdOx1 nCoV-19) in healthy adults. For TCRbeta chain sequencing, PBMC samples were collected from trial participants at day 0 and at day 28 after the second dose. Summary of the overall study and its limitations: Because no day 14 peak-response samples were available, the repertoires could be characterized only after the peak T cell response. The 56-69-year group was small, and its depth increase did not reach significance, likely because of low power. Most participants were white British and females outnumbered males, and the authors suggested that clonal diversity may have been underestimated. Conclusions about previously exposed vaccinees are limited, since just five to seven AZD1222 recipients were seropositive for SARS-CoV-2 at baseline. A significant rise in spike-specific TCR breadth and depth was observed after two AZD1222 doses relative to day 0 and relative to MenACWY recipients. Epitopes outside the regions mutated in the B.1.351 and B.1.1.7 variants were reportedly recognized by nearly half of the unique spike-specific TCRs. Vaccine-associated CD4 TCRs spanned the whole spike protein, with dominant responses in regions 160-218 and 743-854.

The receptor was isolated from an adult who received the AZD1222 COVID-19 vaccine. This sample comprised peripheral blood, obtained 28 days after the second AZD1222 dose. The chain was built from TRBV7-2 and TRBJ1-2; the D gene identity is not certain. CDR3 reads: CASSLMTNYGYTF. The DNA is TGTGCCAGCAGCTTAATGACGAACTATGGCTACACCTTC.